This TCR beta chain comes out of a study of blood T cell repertoires in COVID-19 (dated by TCRdb to 2018 to 2020). About the full investigation: The collaborator samples originated in the United States, Italy and Spain and spanned the acute and convalescent phases of COVID-19. The material from the prospective study consisted of cDNA or gDNA derived from T cells, B-cell-depleted T cells, or PBMCs. The dataset comprised deeply sampled blood TCRbeta repertoires from subjects exposed to, actively infected with, or recovered from COVID-19. The repertoires were released in a freely available public database intended as a resource for research on the immune response to SARS-CoV-2. The samples were drawn from the first 160 participants of the ongoing ImmuneRACE study and from under 1,500 subjects provided by 6 global collaborators. Sample metadata almost always included a de-identified subject ID, COVID-19 status, age in years and sex. Where HLA class I and class II types were available, the types were taken from metadata supplied by the sample provider, not from assay-based typing. Summary of the overall study and its limitations: The amount of clinical and demographic metadata varied by source and participant and was provided uncurated.

Details on this clone: Its antigen remains undetermined. Per-nucleotide qualities are absent, and no much larger clonotype sits a single base away.

Each collaborating institution followed its own protocols to collect whole blood in K2EDTA tubes. For TCRbeta analysis, collaborators shipped samples in one of three forms: frozen whole blood, isolated PBMCs, or DNA extracted from either of those sample types. The immunoSEQ Assay, a bias-controlled multiplex PCR, was used to amplify TCRbeta CDR3 regions from genomic DNA. The source study handled its data this way. The number of nucleated cells in each sample was estimated from the amplification of reference gene primers within the assay. To quantify the absolute abundance of each unique TCRbeta CDR3 rearrangement, sequence reads were collapsed and filtered. For each sample, productive Simpson clonality was calculated as the square root of Simpson's diversity index across productive rearrangements. Sourced from immuneACCESS, this table was stored by TCRdb with only in-frame sequences that have V and J called. A share of the clones is absent; for the studies checked, an unresolved V gene accounts for under half, and the remainder has no known explanation. V, J and clone size are taken as reported in that table, and D and trimming were inferred from the DNA itself. The sample data list roughly 160,000 clones, and about 85% of these were observed just once. The top ten clones comprise 0.99% of the sample.

The sample taken for sequencing was peripheral blood. The TCR originated in a young man with acute or convalescent COVID-19.

The CDR3 protein: CASSLGDRGGNQPQHF. The DNA sequence is as follows: TGCGCCAGCAGCTTGGGGGACAGGGGCGGCAATCAGCCCCAGCATTTT. The sequence links TRBV5-1 to TRBJ1-5; TRBD1 agrees with 10 junctional bases. From cysteine to phenylalanine, the CDR3 is 16 amino acids long. Only the CDR3 part of the read is kept: 48 bases, read in frame from the first base. Trimming takes 0 bases off V and 2 bases off J; junction bases not matched to a gene: 2. CDR1 SGHRS and CDR2 YFSETQ were looked up in the germline V gene. Full variable domain (CDR3 extended with the reference TRBV5-1 and TRBJ1-5 proteins): KAGVTQTPRYLIKTRGQQVTLSCSPISGHRSVSWYQQTPGQGLQFLFEYFSETQRNKGNFPGRFSGRQFSNSRSEMNVSTLELGDSALYLCASSLGDRGGNQPQHFGDGTRLSIL.